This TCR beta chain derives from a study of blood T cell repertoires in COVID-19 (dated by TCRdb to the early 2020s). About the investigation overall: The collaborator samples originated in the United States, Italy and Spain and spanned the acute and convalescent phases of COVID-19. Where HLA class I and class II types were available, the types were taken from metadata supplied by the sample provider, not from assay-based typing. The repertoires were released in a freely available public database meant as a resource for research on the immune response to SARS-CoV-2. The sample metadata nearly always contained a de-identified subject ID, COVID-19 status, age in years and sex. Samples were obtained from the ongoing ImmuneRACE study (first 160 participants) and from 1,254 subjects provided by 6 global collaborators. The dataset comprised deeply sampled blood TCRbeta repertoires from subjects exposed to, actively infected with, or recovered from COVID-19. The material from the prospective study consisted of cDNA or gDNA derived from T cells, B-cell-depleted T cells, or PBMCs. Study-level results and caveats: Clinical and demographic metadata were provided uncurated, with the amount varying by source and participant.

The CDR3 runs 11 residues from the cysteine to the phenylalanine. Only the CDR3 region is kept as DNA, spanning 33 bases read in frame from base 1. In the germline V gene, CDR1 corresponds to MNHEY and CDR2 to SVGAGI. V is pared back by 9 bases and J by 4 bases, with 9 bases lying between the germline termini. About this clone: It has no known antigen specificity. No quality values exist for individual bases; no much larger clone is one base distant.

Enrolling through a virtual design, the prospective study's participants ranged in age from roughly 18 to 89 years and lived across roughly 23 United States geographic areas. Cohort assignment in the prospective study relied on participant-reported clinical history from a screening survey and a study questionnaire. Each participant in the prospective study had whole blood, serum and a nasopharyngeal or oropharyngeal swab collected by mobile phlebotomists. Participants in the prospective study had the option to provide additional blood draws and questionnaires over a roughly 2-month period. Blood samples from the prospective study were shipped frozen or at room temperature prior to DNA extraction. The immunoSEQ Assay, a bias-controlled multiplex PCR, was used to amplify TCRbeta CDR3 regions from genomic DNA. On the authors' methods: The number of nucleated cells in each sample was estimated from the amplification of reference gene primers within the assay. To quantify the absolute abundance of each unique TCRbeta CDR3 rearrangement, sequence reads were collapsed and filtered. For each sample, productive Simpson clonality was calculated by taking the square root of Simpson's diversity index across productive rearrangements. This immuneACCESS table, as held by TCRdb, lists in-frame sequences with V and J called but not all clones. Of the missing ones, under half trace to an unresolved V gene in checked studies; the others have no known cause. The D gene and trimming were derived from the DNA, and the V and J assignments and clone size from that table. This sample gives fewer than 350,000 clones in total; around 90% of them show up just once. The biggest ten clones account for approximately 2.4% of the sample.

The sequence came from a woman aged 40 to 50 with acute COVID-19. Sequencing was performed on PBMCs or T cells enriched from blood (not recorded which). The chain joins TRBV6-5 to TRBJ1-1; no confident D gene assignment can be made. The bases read TGTGCCAGGTCTTCAGGCACTGAAGCTTTCTTT. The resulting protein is CARSSGTEAFF.